This passage covers 30 T cell receptor beta chains from one sample sequenced in a study of blood T cells in healthy people across ages. With a J-beta primer mix and a sample-barcoded 5' primer, a second PCR ran about 6 to 11 cycles. TCRdb called the 5' RACE reads again in MiXCR, with one record for every CDR3 protein. The data show around 800,000 distinct CDR3 sequences, roughly 46% seen once. The sample comprised blood. Receptors originate from a man older than 75 in good health.

This rearrangement joins TRBV20-1 to TRBJ2-7; the D gene is possibly TRBD2 (6 bases). This CDR3 has 13 residues. V lost 3 bases and J lost 6, with 15 bases in between. CDR1 DFQATT and CDR2 SNEGSKA come from the germline V gene (reference sequence). The CDR3 sequence is CSASREPLGEQYF. In DNA, the CDR3 is TGCAGTGCTAGCCGGGAGCCTTTGGGCGAGCAGTACTTC.

This rearrangement joins TRBV7-6 to TRBJ2-3; D is undetermined. The germline CDR1 and CDR2 sequences are SGHVS and FNYEAQ. The CDR3 length is 15 residues. Deletions cut 4 bases from V and 1 base from J, with 12 bases between. The CDR3 coding sequence is TGTGCCAGCAGCTCCGAAAGCAAGGGCACAGATACGCAGTATTTT. It specifies CASSSESKGTDTQYF.

V and J are TRBV20-1 and TRBJ1-1; D gene uncertain. Germline V lookup: CDR1 DFQATT, CDR2 SNEGSKA (reference sequence). This CDR3 comprises 10 residues. V gave up 7 bases and J gave up 8 bases, with 11 bases separating them. The CDR3 DNA follows: TGCAGTGTGATCTGGGGAGAAGCTTTCTTT. This codes for CSVIWGEAFF.

This clonotype was counted a few times. The V call is TRBV6-1, the J call TRBJ1-1; 10 nucleotides align to TRBD1. The V gene end was trimmed by 5 bases and the J gene end by 1 base; junction bases not matched to a gene: 4. The length of the CDR3 is 15 residues. Germline V lookup: CDR1 MNHNS, CDR2 SASEGT. CDR3 in amino acids: CASSLRDRGNTEAFF. CDR3 DNA sequence: TGTGCCAGCAGTCTCCGGGACAGGGGGAACACTGAAGCTTTCTTT.

This clonotype was counted a few times. This could be a read error, since a much larger clone is one nucleotide away. J is TRBJ2-7 and V is TRBV11-2; a weak D match, TRBD1 (6 bases). Germline V gene data show CDR1 as SGHAT and CDR2 as FQNNGV. The CDR3 is 16 amino acids. In DNA, the CDR3 is TGTGCCAGCAGCCCAGCAGGTGGGACATCTAGCTACGGGCAGTACTTC. It is translated as CASSPAGGTSSYGQYF. The full variable domain, rest sourced from reference TRBV11-2 and TRBJ2-7, is EAGVAQSPRYKIIEKRQSVAFWCNPISGHATLYWYQQILGQGPKLLIQFQNNGVVDDSQLPKDRFSAERLKGVDSTLKIQPAKLEDSAVYLCASSPAGGTSSYGQYFGPGTRLTVT.

To note about this clonotype: A single base separates this from a much larger clone, so it may be a read error. The J gene is TRBJ2-7, the V gene TRBV12-3 or TRBV12-4; 10 nucleotides align to TRBD1. The CDR3 is 15 amino acids. Trimming removed 6 bases from V and 2 bases from J; junction bases left unmatched: 7. CDR3: CASSQGTGATYEQYF. The CDR3 DNA reads TGTGCCAGCAGCCAAGGGACAGGGGCTACCTACGAGCAGTACTTC.

The chain employs TRBV6-2 or TRBV6-3 and TRBJ2-1, with D perhaps assigned TRBD1 or TRBD2 (5 bases each). Germline loops: CDR1 MNHEY, CDR2 SVGEGT. The CDR3 spans 14 residues. With 5 bases removed from V and 5 bases from J, the gap between germline ends came to 13 bases. Here the CDR3 reads CASSRQPGNNEQFF. As DNA, the CDR3 is TGTGCCAGCAGTCGACAGCCGGGGAACAATGAGCAGTTCTTC.

The V call is TRBV12-3 or TRBV12-4, the J call TRBJ2-7; 12 bases fit TRBD2. The CDR3 extends over 15 amino acids. Trimming took 6 bases from V and 5 from J; bases not matched to a gene: 8. This CDR3 reads CASSPLAGGRDEQYF. The CDR3 DNA sequence: TGTGCCAGCAGCCCGCTAGCGGGAGGGCGGGACGAGCAGTACTTC.

The V gene is TRBV6-6, the J gene TRBJ1-6, with a tentative D call TRBD1 (5 bases). CDR1 is MNHNY, CDR2 SVGAGI, per germline (reference sequence). The ends were cut back, 4 bases at V and 8 bases at J, with 12 bases in the middle. The CDR3 consists of 14 residues. DNA of the CDR3: TGTGCCAGCAGTTTCAGACAGACCTATTCACCCCTCCACTTT. Its translation is CASSFRQTYSPLHF.

The chain employs TRBV7-3 and TRBJ2-5, with 10 bases identical to TRBD2. Germline V gene lookup returns CDR1 SGHTA and CDR2 FQGTGA. There are 15 residues in the CDR3. Trimming took 5 bases from V and 1 from J; bases not matched to a gene: 4. This chain's CDR3 is CASSRAGGTQETQYF. CDR3 nucleotide sequence: TGTGCCAGCAGCCGAGCGGGAGGGACCCAAGAGACCCAGTACTTC.

In this sample, this clonotype turned up a few times. The rearrangement uses TRBV30 and TRBJ2-4; TRBD1 matches 7 bases. Germline CDR1 reads GTSNPN; CDR2 reads SVGIG (reference sequence). CDR3 length: 12 amino acids. The V segment lost 6 bases and the J segment 3 bases; nucleotides outside the gene matches: 2. CDR3 region: CACRDSKNIQYF. CDR3 coding DNA: TGTGCCTGTCGGGACAGCAAAAACATTCAGTACTTC.

For this clonotype: A much larger clone differs by one base, so this may be a read error. The CDR3 protein is CASSLEQGRYNEQYF. In DNA form, the CDR3 reads TGTGCCAGCAGCTTAGAACAGGGAAGGTACAATGAGCAGTACTTC. The chain uses TRBV11-3 and TRBJ2-1; TRBD1 might be the D (6 bases). The end of the DNA aligns better with TRBJ2-7, so the J call may be wrong. The CDR3 spans 15 residues. Germline V lookup: CDR1 SGHNT, CDR2 YENEEA.

The chain recombines TRBV20-1 with TRBJ1-1; TRBD1 aligns across 8 bases. Germline loops: CDR1 DFQATT, CDR2 SNEGSKA (reference sequence). The CDR3 contains 16 residues. J was trimmed by 1 base and V by 0 bases; bases with no gene match: 7. CDR3 sequence (DNA): TGCAGTGCTAGAGATATGGGCAGGGGGCGGAACACTGAAGCTTTCTTT. Protein product: CSARDMGRGRNTEAFF.

This chain joins TRBV7-2 and TRBJ2-3; D assignment may be TRBD1 or TRBD2 (5 bases each). The CDR3 is made up of 16 amino acids. From germline, CDR1 is SGHTA and CDR2 FQGNSA. V lost 6 bases, J lost 1 base, and 17 bases lay in between. The CDR3 protein is CASRSGWGSGTDTQYF. CDR3 nucleotides: TGTGCCAGCAGGTCAGGGTGGGGGTCTGGCACAGATACGCAGTATTTT.

This clonotype was seen a few times. The chain is built from TRBV9 and TRBJ2-5, with 15 bases matching TRBD2. The CDR3 covers 16 residues. The trim removed 3 bases at V and 4 bases at J, leaving 4 bases unmatched. The germline gives CDR1 SGDLS, CDR2 YYNGEE. The CDR3 protein is CASSAGLAGGVETQYF. For the CDR3, the DNA is TGTGCCAGCAGCGCGGGACTAGCGGGAGGAGTAGAGACCCAGTACTTC.

This clonotype occurred many times. The chain couples TRBV20-1 to TRBJ2-5, with D possibly being TRBD2 (5 bases). The V and J ends lost 3 bases and 2 bases respectively, with 7 bases between them. Looked up from germline, CDR1 is DFQATT and CDR2 is SNEGSKA (reference sequence). The CDR3 extends over 12 amino acids. Here the CDR3 DNA reads TGCAGTGCTAGTCCGGGGCAAGAGACCCAGTACTTC. Protein sequence: CSASPGQETQYF.

The gene calls are TRBV3-1 and TRBJ2-1; D is unclear. This CDR3 region has 15 residues. Trimming shortened V by 1 base and J by 6 bases, and 13 bases separated the two germline ends. Germline loops: CDR1 LGHDT, CDR2 YNNKEL (reference sequence). The CDR3 here is CASSQARAETNEQFF. CDR3 coding DNA: TGTGCCAGCAGCCAAGCCCGCGCGGAGACCAATGAGCAGTTCTTC.

This clonotype was seen a few times. The J gene is TRBJ2-1, the V gene TRBV29-1; D not certain. V lost 3 bases to trimming and J lost 0 bases, with 9 bases between them. Germline CDR1 reads SQVTM; CDR2 reads ANQGSEA. The CDR3 has 14 residues. CDR3 loop: CSVEGESSYNEQFF. CDR3 bases: TGCAGCGTTGAGGGCGAAAGCTCCTACAATGAGCAGTTCTTC.

V gene TRBV12-3 or TRBV12-4 combines with J gene TRBJ1-4, with TRBD1 as a possible D gene (5 bases). The germline V and J ends were trimmed by 4 bases and 8 bases, with 17 bases remaining between them. The CDR3 sequence is 15 residues long. CDR3 sequence: CASSWGTSGQEKLFF. DNA for the CDR3: TGTGCCAGCAGTTGGGGGACGAGTGGGCAAGAAAAACTGTTTTTT.

J is TRBJ2-1 and V is TRBV30; D might be TRBD1 (6 bases). Germline CDR1 and CDR2: GTSNPN and SVGIG (reference sequence). Deletions cut 3 bases from V and 10 bases from J, with 16 bases between. The length of the CDR3 is 13 residues. The CDR3 is CAWRGDNSYEQFF. In DNA form, the CDR3 reads TGTGCCTGGAGGGGGGACAACTCCTACGAGCAGTTCTTC.

This rearrangement joins TRBV28 to TRBJ2-1; tentatively, D is TRBD2 (7 bases). The CDR3 has 17 residues. V lost 3 bases and J 2 bases, leaving 17 bases between the germline ends. Germline CDR1 MDHEN, CDR2 SYDVKM. CDR3 sequence reads: CASSLGGRGAPYNEQFF. The CDR3, as DNA: TGTGCCAGCAGTTTGGGGGGGCGAGGAGCACCCTACAATGAGCAGTTCTTC.

As for this clonotype: It may be a read error: a sequence one base away is much more abundant. The chain carries TRBV7-3 and TRBJ2-5, with 9 bases aligning to TRBD2. Per the germline V gene, CDR1 is SGHTA and CDR2 is FQGTGA. The CDR3 covers 15 residues. Trimming at V came to 4 bases and at J to 11 bases, leaving 14 bases not matched to a gene. The CDR3 loop reads CASSSTASGISEQYF. CDR3 in DNA: TGTGCCAGCAGCTCCACCGCTAGCGGGATCAGTGAGCAGTACTTC.

With regard to this clonotype: A read error may be the cause here, since a much bigger clone is one base away. V gene TRBV7-2 combines with J gene TRBJ2-7; the match to TRBD1 covers 9 bases. CDR1 and CDR2 from the germline V gene are SGHTA and FQGNSA. The CDR3 sequence is 14 residues long. The junction had 4 bases not matched to a gene; V was cut back by 1 base and J by 6 bases. The CDR3, as DNA: TGTGCCAGCAGCTTAGATCGGACAGGGGCCGAGCAGTACTTC. It encodes CASSLDRTGAEQYF.

The chain combines TRBV6-5 with TRBJ2-3, with TRBD1 matching 8 bases. The CDR3 loop spans 16 amino acids. The V gene end was trimmed by 6 bases and the J gene end by 6 bases; junction bases not matched to a gene: 14. Looked up from germline, CDR1 is MNHEY and CDR2 is SVGAGI. DNA of the CDR3: TGTGCCAGCAGGCGCACAAGGACAGGGAGGATGGATACGCAGTATTTT. It encodes CASRRTRTGRMDTQYF.

The chain links TRBV28 to TRBJ2-3, with 7 positions matching TRBD2. Trimming took 11 bases from V and 1 from J; bases not matched to a gene: 0. Looked up from germline, CDR1 is MDHEN and CDR2 is SYDVKM. The length of the CDR3 is 11 residues. CDR3: CAAGGTDTQYF. DNA for the CDR3: TGTGCCGCGGGGGGCACAGATACGCAGTATTTT.

The rearrangement joins TRBV20-1 to TRBJ1-5; no clear D. In germline, CDR1 is DFQATT, CDR2 SNEGSKA (reference sequence). The CDR3 is 14 residues long. Between the trimmed V and J ends, which lost 0 bases and 8 bases, there was a span of 14 bases. The CDR3 spells CSARDAEGSKPQHF. CDR3 in DNA: TGCAGTGCTAGAGATGCGGAGGGCTCGAAGCCCCAGCATTTT.

In this sample, this clonotype turned up once. The rearrangement uses TRBV7-2 and TRBJ2-5; 9 nucleotides match TRBD1. The better agreement between TRBJ2-7 and the DNA end casts doubt on the J call. Per the germline V gene, CDR1 is SGHTA and CDR2 is FQGNSA. CDR3 length: 18 residues. CDR3 bases: TGTGCCAGCAGCTTAATGGGACAGGGAGGAGGCTACACCTACGAGCAGTACTTC. Its translation: CASSLMGQGGGYTYEQYF.

The chain uses TRBV9 and TRBJ1-2; D might be TRBD1 (6 bases). The V end lost 4 bases, the J end lost 1 base, and 17 bases lay between the germline ends. CDR3 length equals 16 residues. Germline lookup yields CDR1 SGDLS and CDR2 YYNGEE. CDR3 DNA: TGTGCCAGCAGCTCCGCCCGGGACATCTATAACTATGGCTACACCTTC. It codes for CASSSARDIYNYGYTF.

This chain links TRBV21-1 with TRBJ1-2; TRBD1 was called by the table and not checked on the DNA. TRBV21-1 is a documented pseudogene. This CDR3 region has 15 residues. DNA of the CDR3: TGTGCCAGCAGCCTAGGATCGGGGGAAGGGTATGGCTACACCTTC. Encoded protein: CASSLGSGEGYGYTF.

This chain links TRBV6-2 or TRBV6-3 with TRBJ2-5, with no clear D. Trimming took 5 bases from V and 4 from J, leaving 11 bases between them. Germline values: CDR1 MNHEY, CDR2 SVGEGT. The CDR3 spans 13 residues. The CDR3 reads CASSATSRETQYF. The CDR3 region has the DNA TGTGCCAGCAGTGCCACGTCCCGAGAGACCCAGTACTTC.